Shown below are 22 T cell receptor beta chains from a single sample sequenced in a study of shared clonotypes between healthy human individuals. This table comes from immunoSEQ multiplex PCR, and its TCRdb copy is limited to in-frame clones, with some not included. The sample has 1.5 million to 2.5 million clones; about 95% are singletons. Cells designated naive CD8 were CD45RO-negative and were positively selected for CCR7, with terminally differentiated effector memory CD45RA+ cells excluded. Sequenced input: naive CD8+ T cells sorted from blood. Receptor source: a man between 18 and 35 years old in good health.

This sequence joins TRBV7-9 and TRBJ1-6; D remains unclear. Between the trimmed V and J ends, which lost 4 bases and 6 bases, there was a span of 13 bases. Germline CDR1 and CDR2: SEHNR and FQNEAQ (reference sequence). The CDR3 runs 15 residues. CDR3 bases: TGTGCCAGCAGCTCCGGGCCGGGCGGTAATTCACCCCTCCACTTT. This codes for CASSSGPGGNSPLHF.

This chain uses TRBV18 with TRBJ2-1; 9 bases line up with TRBD2. Germline V gene data show CDR1 as KGHSH and CDR2 as LQKENI. V gave up 3 bases and J gave up 5 bases; unmatched junction bases: 5. The CDR3 is 15 residues long. This CDR3 reads CASSPVAGGNNEQFF. The CDR3 DNA reads as TGTGCCAGCTCACCCGTGGCGGGGGGGAACAATGAGCAGTTCTTC.

This rearrangement joins TRBV7-8 to TRBJ2-6, with D possibly being TRBD1 or TRBD2 (5 bases each). This CDR3 comprises 15 residues. The germline gives CDR1 SGHVS, CDR2 FQNEAQ. V was clipped by 4 bases and J by 0 bases, with 7 bases between them. The CDR3 reads CASSSGPSGANVLTF. The CDR3 DNA sequence: TGTGCCAGCAGCTCGGGACCCTCTGGGGCCAACGTCCTGACTTTC.

The rearrangement joins TRBV13 to TRBJ2-2, with 7 bases fitting TRBD2. Germline V gene data show CDR1 as PRHDT and CDR2 as FYEKMQ (reference sequence). CDR3 size: 15 residues. The J segment lost 3 bases and the V segment lost 2 bases, leaving 3 bases of the junction unmatched. The CDR3 protein is CASSLMAGDTGELFF. DNA of the CDR3: TGTGCCAGCAGCTTAATGGCGGGGGACACCGGGGAGCTGTTTTTT. Full variable domain (missing parts from reference TRBV13 and TRBJ2-2): AAGVIQSPRHLIKEKRETATLKCYPIPRHDTVYWYQQGPGQDPQFLISFYEKMQSDKGSIPDRFSAQQFSDYHSELNMSSLELGDSALYFCASSLMAGDTGELFFGEGSRLTVL.

The table lists this clone with a count of one. This rearrangement joins TRBV27 to TRBJ2-5; D might be TRBD1 (7 bases). Trimming took 5 bases from V and 4 from J, leaving 14 bases between them. Germline V CDR1 and CDR2: MNHEY, SMNVEV (reference sequence). The CDR3 covers 14 residues. The CDR3 DNA is TGTGCCAGCAGTCCTTCCCAGGGGGGAGAGACCCAGTACTTC. This gives the protein CASSPSQGGETQYF.

V and J are TRBV27 and TRBJ1-1, with 7 bases identical to TRBD1. Germline assignment: CDR1 MNHEY and CDR2 SMNVEV (reference sequence). The ends lost 3 bases at V and 5 bases at J; junction bases unmatched: 15. The CDR3 consists of 17 residues. Written as DNA, the CDR3 is TGTGCCAGCAGTTTGGTGAGGACAGGTGCTTTCCCTACTGAAGCTTTCTTT. This translates into CASSLVRTGAFPTEAFF.

The chain uses TRBV5-1 and TRBJ2-5; 8 nucleotides line up with TRBD1. This CDR3 contains 13 residues. The V gene's germline CDR1 is SGHRS and CDR2 YFSETQ. The trim removed 4 bases at V and 3 bases at J, leaving 2 bases unmatched. CDR3 nucleotides: TGCGCCAGCAGCACGGACAGGGAAGAGACCCAGTACTTC. It encodes CASSTDREETQYF.

The chain has TRBV7-8 and TRBJ2-3, with D uncertain. The germline V and J ends were trimmed by 1 base and 6 bases, with 8 bases remaining between them. Germline V gene lookup returns CDR1 SGHVS and CDR2 FQNEAQ. The CDR3 loop spans 13 amino acids. CDR3 in DNA: TGTGCCAGCAGCTTAGAGCCGATCGATACGCAGTATTTT. Its translation is CASSLEPIDTQYF.

The chain uses TRBV27 and TRBJ2-1; tentatively, D is TRBD1 (6 bases). Looked up from germline, CDR1 is MNHEY and CDR2 is SMNVEV (reference sequence). This CDR3 region has 13 residues. Trimming took off 8 bases at V and 6 bases at J, with 14 bases between the two ends. The CDR3 nucleotides are TGTGCCAGCCGGCTGGGGGCGGCCAATGAGCAGTTCTTC. Amino acids: CASRLGAANEQFF.

About this clone itself: Distinct nucleotide sequences in the sample also encode this CDR3. The chain is built from TRBV27 and TRBJ2-7, with D maybe TRBD2 (5 bases). The CDR3 covers 13 residues. Trimming took 4 bases from V and 0 from J, leaving 7 bases between them. Germline-derived CDR1 and CDR2 are MNHEY and SMNVEV (reference sequence). This CDR3 is CASSYRDSYEQYF. The CDR3 nucleotides are TGTGCCAGCAGTTATCGGGACTCCTACGAGCAGTACTTC.

The rearrangement links TRBV11-3 to TRBJ2-7; 7 bases line up with TRBD2. The germline CDR1 and CDR2 sequences are SGHNT and YENEEA. This CDR3 is 16 amino acids long. V shed 5 bases and J 5 bases; nucleotides not matched to a gene: 15. The CDR3 is CASSPQHLGREDEQYF. Written as DNA, the CDR3 is TGTGCCAGCAGCCCTCAACACCTGGGGAGGGAGGACGAGCAGTACTTC.

The chain combines TRBV4-3 with TRBJ1-3; D is uncertain. Trimming took off 0 bases at V and 1 base at J, with 7 bases between the two ends. CDR3 length: 15 residues. Germline assignment: CDR1 LGHNA and CDR2 YSLEER. The CDR3 spells CASSQDPSSGNTIYF. The CDR3 nucleotides read TGCGCCAGCAGCCAAGACCCCAGTTCTGGAAACACCATATATTTT.

The rearrangement links TRBV7-9 to TRBJ2-1; 8 positions match TRBD2. Looked up from germline, CDR1 is SEHNR and CDR2 is FQNEAQ (reference sequence). V shed 5 bases, J shed 8 bases, and the junction held 5 bases outside the gene matches. The CDR3 totals 13 residues. The DNA of the CDR3 is TGTGCCAGCAGCCTGAGCGGGAGTTATGAGCAGTTCTTC. Its protein product is CASSLSGSYEQFF.

This chain connects TRBV5-1 to TRBJ2-2, with D possibly matching TRBD1 (5 bases). Germline V gene sequence: CDR1 SGHRS, CDR2 YFSETQ. V lost 0 bases and J lost 5, with 17 bases in between. The length of the CDR3 is 17 residues. This CDR3 reads CASSLARDVVGTGELFF. The CDR3 region has the DNA TGCGCCAGCAGCTTGGCCAGGGATGTTGTAGGAACCGGGGAGCTGTTTTTT.

Of note for this clone: Other DNA sequences of this sample code for an identical CDR3. This sequence joins TRBV5-1 and TRBJ2-7; D remains ambiguous. There are 13 residues in the CDR3. Trimming removed 0 bases from V and 4 bases from J, with 8 bases in between. The germline V gene has CDR1 SGHRS and CDR2 YFSETQ. CDR3 in amino acids: CASSLDSAYEQYF. In DNA, the CDR3 is TGCGCCAGCAGCTTGGACTCCGCTTACGAGCAGTACTTC.

The chain's CDR3 is CASSDPGVSYEQYF. The DNA of the CDR3 is TGCGCCAGCAGTGATCCCGGGGTGTCATACGAGCAGTACTTC. The gene calls are TRBV10-2 and TRBJ2-7; maybe TRBD2 (5 bases). Germline lookup yields CDR1 WSHSY and CDR2 SAAADI. V gave up 3 bases and J gave up 4 bases, with 13 bases separating them. This CDR3 is built from 14 residues.

This clone was counted a single time. Other DNA sequences in the same sample also yield this CDR3. This rearrangement joins TRBV19 to TRBJ2-7; 10 nucleotides match TRBD2. From germline, CDR1 is LNHDA and CDR2 SQIVND (reference sequence). The CDR3 length is 15 residues. J gave up 7 bases and V 1 base, and 7 bases lay outside the gene matches. CDR3 nucleotide sequence: TGTGCCAGTAGTATAGGGCTAGCGGGAGCTTATGAGCAGTACTTC. This translates into CASSIGLAGAYEQYF. Using reference TRBV19 and TRBJ2-7 for the parts outside the CDR3, the full variable domain is DGGITQSPKYLFRKEGQNVTLSCEQNLNHDAMYWYRQDPGQGLRLIYYSQIVNDFQKGDIAEGYSVSREKKESFPLTVTSAQKNPTAFYLCASSIGLAGAYEQYFGPGTRLTVT.

The chain is built from TRBV6-1 and TRBJ1-2; the match to TRBD1 covers 7 bases. Germline-derived CDR1 and CDR2 are MNHNS and SASEGT. After removal of 6 bases from V and 6 bases from J, the junction contained 13 bases not matched to a gene. The CDR3 totals 15 residues. The CDR3 region has the DNA TGTGCCAGCAGACCCATTACAGGGGAGGGGAATGGCTACACCTTC. This translates into CASRPITGEGNGYTF.

V usage is TRBV4-1 and J usage is TRBJ1-2; 8 bases align to TRBD1. CDR1 and CDR2 from the germline V gene are MGHRA and YSYEKL. J was trimmed by 5 bases and V by 0 bases; bases with no gene match: 8. The length of the CDR3 is 16 residues. CDR3 region: CASSQDKDRGWYGYTF. CDR3 DNA: TGCGCCAGCAGCCAAGATAAAGACAGGGGCTGGTATGGCTACACCTTC.

The chain combines TRBV9 with TRBJ1-6, with D maybe TRBD1 (6 bases). This CDR3 is 14 amino acids long. Germline assignment: CDR1 SGDLS and CDR2 YYNGEE. V was shortened by 4 bases and J by 7 bases, with 12 bases between the two germline ends. This chain's CDR3 is CASSPEGGNSPLHF. The CDR3 DNA is TGTGCCAGCAGCCCCGAGGGGGGGAATTCACCCCTCCACTTT.

The rearrangement uses TRBV5-4 and TRBJ1-1; TRBD1 is a possible D gene (5 bases). Between the trimmed V and J ends, which lost 0 bases and 2 bases, there was a span of 8 bases. The CDR3 sequence is 14 residues long. CDR1 is SGHNT, CDR2 YYREEE, per germline (reference sequence). The CDR3 protein is CASSLARANTEAFF. CDR3 coding DNA: TGTGCCAGCAGCTTGGCCAGGGCAAACACTGAAGCTTTCTTT.

The J gene is TRBJ2-7, the V gene TRBV4-3; D is uncertain. V shed 0 bases and J shed 6 bases, with 15 bases lying between them. The CDR3 loop spans 15 amino acids. Germline V gives CDR1 LGHNA, CDR2 YSLEER. The CDR3 coding sequence is TGCGCCAGCAGCCAAGATAGGGCCCTACCCGGCGAGCAGTACTTC. It is translated as CASSQDRALPGEQYF.